The clone carrying this T cell receptor beta chain was detected a few times. No antigen is known for it. A second roughly 6 to 11 cycle PCR used barcoded and J-beta primers. TCRdb called the 5' RACE reads again in MiXCR, with one record for every CDR3 protein. This table has 1.5 million to 2 million distinct CDR3 sequences, roughly two fifths appearing once. Between the trimmed V and J ends, which lost 0 bases and 3 bases, there was a span of 12 bases. Looked up from germline, CDR1 is LGHNA and CDR2 is YSLEER. The CDR3 contains 15 residues. This record comes from a study of blood T cells in healthy people across ages. General study findings and limits: Naive CD4+ cell counts and diversity both ran higher in long-lived than in aged donors.

The chain recombines TRBV4-3 with TRBJ2-7; D is undetermined. Sequencing used blood. This receptor was identified in a human donor in good health. This CDR3 is CASSQDLSGGYEQYF. The DNA for the CDR3 is TGCGCCAGCAGCCAAGATCTTTCCGGTGGCTACGAGCAGTACTTC.